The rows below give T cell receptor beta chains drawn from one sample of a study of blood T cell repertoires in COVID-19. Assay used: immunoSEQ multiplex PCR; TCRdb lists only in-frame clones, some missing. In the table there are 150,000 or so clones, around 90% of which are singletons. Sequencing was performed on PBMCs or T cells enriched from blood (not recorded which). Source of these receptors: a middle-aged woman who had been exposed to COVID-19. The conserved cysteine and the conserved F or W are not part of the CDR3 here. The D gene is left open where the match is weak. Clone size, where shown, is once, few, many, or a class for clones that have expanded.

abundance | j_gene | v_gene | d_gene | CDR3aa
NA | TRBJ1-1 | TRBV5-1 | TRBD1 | ASSLKGADTEAF
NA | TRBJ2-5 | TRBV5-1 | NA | ASSSETQY
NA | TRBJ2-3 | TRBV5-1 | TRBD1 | ASSLGTGSPTDTQY
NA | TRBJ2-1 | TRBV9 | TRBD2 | ASSVASGSNEQF
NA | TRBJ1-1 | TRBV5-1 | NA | ASSLEQGSWAF
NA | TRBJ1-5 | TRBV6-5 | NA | ASSSEDRDNQPQH
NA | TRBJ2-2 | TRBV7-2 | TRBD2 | ASSLDRTSGKTGELF
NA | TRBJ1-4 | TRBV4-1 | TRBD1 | ASSPRTGSGEKLF
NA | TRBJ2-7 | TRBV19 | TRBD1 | ASSIIQGQGEQY
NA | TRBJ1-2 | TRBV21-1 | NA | ASSKTGVGYT
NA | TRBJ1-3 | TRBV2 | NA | ASSQDRGNTIY
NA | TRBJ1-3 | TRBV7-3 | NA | ASSPTGSGNTIY
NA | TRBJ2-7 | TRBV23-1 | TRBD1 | ASSHYRDRTYEQY
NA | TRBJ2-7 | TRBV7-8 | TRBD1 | ASSYSGTGGIQY
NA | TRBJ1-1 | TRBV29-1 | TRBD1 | SVVGQGMNTEAF
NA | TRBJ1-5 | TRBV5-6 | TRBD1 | ASSTLNRGKQH
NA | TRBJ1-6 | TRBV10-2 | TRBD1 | ASSENIGTGGSPLH
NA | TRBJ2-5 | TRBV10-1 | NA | ASSEAGRTETQY
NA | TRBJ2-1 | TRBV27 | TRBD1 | ASSFRGSGYNEQF
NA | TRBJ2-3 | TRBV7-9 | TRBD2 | ASRPGFISGGGDTQY
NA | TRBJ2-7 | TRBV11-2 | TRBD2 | ASSPRGGRYEQY
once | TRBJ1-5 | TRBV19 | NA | ASSPRRYQPQH
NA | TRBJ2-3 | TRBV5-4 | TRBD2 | ASSSKQRGGSSTDTQY
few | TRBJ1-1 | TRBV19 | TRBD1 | ASRTGTASF
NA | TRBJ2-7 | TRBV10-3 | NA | ASGKDPYEQY
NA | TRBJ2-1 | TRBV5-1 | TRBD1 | ASNPTGGSYNEQF
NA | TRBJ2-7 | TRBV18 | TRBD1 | ASSPPGQPYEQY
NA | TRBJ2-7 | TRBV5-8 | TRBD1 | ASSRQGEQY
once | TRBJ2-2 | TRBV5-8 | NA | ASSRDRNTGELF
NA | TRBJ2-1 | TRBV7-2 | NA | ASSKRFGYNEQF
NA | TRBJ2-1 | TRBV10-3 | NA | AISKLQGGHNEQF
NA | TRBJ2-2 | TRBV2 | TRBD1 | ASSGDRTNTGELF
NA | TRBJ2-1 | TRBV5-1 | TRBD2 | ASGPTSGGTNEQF
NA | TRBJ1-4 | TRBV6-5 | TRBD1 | ASSYTGTGDEKLF
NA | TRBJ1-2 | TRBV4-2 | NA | ASSQDRTAPNGYT
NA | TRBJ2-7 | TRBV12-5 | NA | ASGLGQGLDEQY
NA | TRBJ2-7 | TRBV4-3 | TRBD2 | ASSQDRVSGRVGEQY
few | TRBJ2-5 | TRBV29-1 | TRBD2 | SVDKRGTRITKTQY
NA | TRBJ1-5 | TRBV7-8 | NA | ASSFGQGNQPQH
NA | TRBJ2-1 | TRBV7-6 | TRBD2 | ASSHDRKRDLDEQF
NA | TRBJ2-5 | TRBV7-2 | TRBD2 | ASSLFLAGAQETQY
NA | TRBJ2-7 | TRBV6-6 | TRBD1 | ASRAGTGSYEQY
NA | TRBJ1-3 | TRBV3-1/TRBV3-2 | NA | ASRDSVAWSGNTIY
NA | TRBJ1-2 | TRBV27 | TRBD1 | ASRGQGFGYT
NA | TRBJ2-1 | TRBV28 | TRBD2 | ASRPAGLYNEQF
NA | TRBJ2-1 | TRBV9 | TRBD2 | ASSTGGRNNEQF
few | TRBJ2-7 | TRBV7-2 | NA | ASSSYTQTRSYEQY
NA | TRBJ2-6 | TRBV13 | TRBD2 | ASSSSTSGFSGANVLT
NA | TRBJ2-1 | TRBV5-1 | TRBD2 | ASSPPLAGAYNEQF
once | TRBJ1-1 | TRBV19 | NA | ASISPRDTLNTEAF
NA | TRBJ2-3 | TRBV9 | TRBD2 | ASSPRAGGSTDTQY
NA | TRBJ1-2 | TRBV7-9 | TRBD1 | ASSLRRDSNYGYT
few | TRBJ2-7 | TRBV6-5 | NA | ASSSQPRGSYEQY